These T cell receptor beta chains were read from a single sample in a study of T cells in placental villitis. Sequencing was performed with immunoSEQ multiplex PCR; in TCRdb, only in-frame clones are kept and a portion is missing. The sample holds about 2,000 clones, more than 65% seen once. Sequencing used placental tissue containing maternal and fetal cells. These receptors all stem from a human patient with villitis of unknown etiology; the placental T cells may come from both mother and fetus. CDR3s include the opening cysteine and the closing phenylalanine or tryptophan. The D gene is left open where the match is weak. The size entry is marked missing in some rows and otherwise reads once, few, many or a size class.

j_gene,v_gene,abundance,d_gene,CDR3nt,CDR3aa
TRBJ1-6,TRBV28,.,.,TGTGCCATTCAGGCCGGGGGGGGGAATTCACCCCTCCACTTT,CAIQAGGGNSPLHF
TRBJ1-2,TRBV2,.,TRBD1,TGTGCCAGCAGTCAGGGGGCAATTTATGGCTACACCTTC,CASSQGAIYGYTF
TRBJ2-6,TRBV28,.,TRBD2,TGTGCCAGCAGTTTGGGAGGGGACGGGTCTGGGGCCAACGTCCTGACTTTC,CASSLGGDGSGANVLTF
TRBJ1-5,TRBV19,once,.,TGTGCCAGTAGTCGCAGGGGTCAGCCCCAGCATTTT,CASSRRGQPQHF
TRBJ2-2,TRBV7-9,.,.,TGTGCCAGCAGCTTAAACCCTAACACTGGGGAGCTGTTTTTT,CASSLNPNTGELFF
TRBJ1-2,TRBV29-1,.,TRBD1,TGCAGCGTTGCCCCGAGGACAGGGTCTGTAGGCTACACCTTC,CSVAPRTGSVGYTF
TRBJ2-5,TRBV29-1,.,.,TGCAGCGTTGAAGATCCGGGGTACCAAGAGACCCAGTACTTC,CSVEDPGYQETQYF
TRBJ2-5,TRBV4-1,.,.,TGCGCCAGCAGCCAACAAGAGACCCAGTACTTC,CASSQQETQYF
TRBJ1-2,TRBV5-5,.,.,TGTGCCAGCCCGACATTTGTCTCGCGGACCTATGGCTACACCTTC,CASPTFVSRTYGYTF
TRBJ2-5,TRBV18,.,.,TGTGCCAGCTCATCCCAAGAGACCCAGTACTTC,CASSSQETQYF
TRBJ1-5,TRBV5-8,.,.,TGTGCCAGCAGCTTGGCCTGGGCAGCCTTCAATCAGCCCCAGCATTTT,CASSLAWAAFNQPQHF
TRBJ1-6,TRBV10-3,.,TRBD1,TGTGCCATCAGGCCAGGGACAGCCTACAATTCACCCCTCCACTTT,CAIRPGTAYNSPLHF
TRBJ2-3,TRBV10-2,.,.,TGCGCCAGCAGTAGGATCACAGATACGCAGTATTTT,CASSRITDTQYF
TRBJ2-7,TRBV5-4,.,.,TGTGCCAGCAGCTTGATGCCGGAACGGCAGTACTTC,CASSLMPERQYF
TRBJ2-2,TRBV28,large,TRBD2,TGTGCCAGCAGTCGGACTAGCGCTAGCGGGGAGCTGTTTTTT,CASSRTSASGELFF
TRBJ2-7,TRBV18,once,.,TGTGCCAGCTCACCGTCATTGGAGGGCCACGAGCAGTACTTC,CASSPSLEGHEQYF
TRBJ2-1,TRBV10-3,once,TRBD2,TGTGCCATCAGACTAGCGGGAGAAAGACATGAGCAGTTCTTC,CAIRLAGERHEQFF
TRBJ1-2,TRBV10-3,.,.,TGTGCCATCAGTGAAGGAGGGGACTATGGCTACACCTTC,CAISEGGDYGYTF
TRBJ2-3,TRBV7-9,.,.,TGTGCCAGCAGCTTGTCGGGGTCCTTCACAGATACGCAGTATTTT,CASSLSGSFTDTQYF
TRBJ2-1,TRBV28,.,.,TGTGCCAGCAGTTTACGGACAGTCCCCTACAATGAGCAGTTCTTC,CASSLRTVPYNEQFF
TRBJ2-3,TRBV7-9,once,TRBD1,TGTGCCAGCAGCTCGGGGACAGTGGGCACAGATACGCAGTATTTT,CASSSGTVGTDTQYF
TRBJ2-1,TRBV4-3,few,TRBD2,TGCGCCAGCAGCCAAACTAGCGGGAGGGCCGATGAGCAGTTCTTC,CASSQTSGRADEQFF